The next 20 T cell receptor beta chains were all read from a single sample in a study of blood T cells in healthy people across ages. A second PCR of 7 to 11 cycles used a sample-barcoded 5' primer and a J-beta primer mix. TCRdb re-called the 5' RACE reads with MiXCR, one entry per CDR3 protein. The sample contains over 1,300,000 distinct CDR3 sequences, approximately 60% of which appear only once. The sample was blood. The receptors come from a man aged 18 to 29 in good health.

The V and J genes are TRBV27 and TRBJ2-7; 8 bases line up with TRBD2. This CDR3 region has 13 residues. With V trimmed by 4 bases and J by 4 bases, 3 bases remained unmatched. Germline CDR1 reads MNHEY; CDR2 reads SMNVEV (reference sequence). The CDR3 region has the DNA TGTGCCAGCAGTTCGGCTAGCGGGTACGAGCAGTACTTC. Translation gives CASSSASGYEQYF.

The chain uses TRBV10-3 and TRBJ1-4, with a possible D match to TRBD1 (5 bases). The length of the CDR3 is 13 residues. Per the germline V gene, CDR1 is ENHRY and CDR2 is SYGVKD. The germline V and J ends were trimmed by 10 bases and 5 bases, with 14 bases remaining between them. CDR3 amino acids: CANSRDWNEKLFF. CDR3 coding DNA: TGTGCCAACAGCAGGGATTGGAATGAAAAACTGTTTTTT.

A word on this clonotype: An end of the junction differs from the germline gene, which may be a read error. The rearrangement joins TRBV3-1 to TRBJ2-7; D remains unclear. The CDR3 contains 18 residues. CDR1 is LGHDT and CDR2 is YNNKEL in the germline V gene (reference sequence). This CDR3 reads CVSSQEVPGSVLSYEQYF. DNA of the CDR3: TGTGTCAGCAGCCAAGAGGTTCCGGGCAGTGTCCTCTCCTACGAGCAGTACTTC.

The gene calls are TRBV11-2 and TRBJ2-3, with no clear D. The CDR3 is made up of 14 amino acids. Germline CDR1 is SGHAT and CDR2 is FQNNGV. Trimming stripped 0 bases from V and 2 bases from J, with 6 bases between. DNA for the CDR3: TGTGCCAGCAGCTTAGAAATGGCCACAGATACGCAGTATTTT. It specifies CASSLEMATDTQYF.

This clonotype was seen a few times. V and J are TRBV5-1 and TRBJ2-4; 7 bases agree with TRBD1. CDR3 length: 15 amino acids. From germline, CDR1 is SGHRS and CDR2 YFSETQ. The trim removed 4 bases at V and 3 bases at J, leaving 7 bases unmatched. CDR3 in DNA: TGCGCCAGCAGCGACGGGACAGTCTACAAAAACATTCAGTACTTC. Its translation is CASSDGTVYKNIQYF.

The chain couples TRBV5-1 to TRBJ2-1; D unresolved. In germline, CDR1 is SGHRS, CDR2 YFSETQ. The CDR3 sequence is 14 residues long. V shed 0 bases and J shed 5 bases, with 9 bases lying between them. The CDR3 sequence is CASSLVHANNEQFF. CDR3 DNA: TGCGCCAGCAGCTTGGTACACGCAAACAATGAGCAGTTCTTC.

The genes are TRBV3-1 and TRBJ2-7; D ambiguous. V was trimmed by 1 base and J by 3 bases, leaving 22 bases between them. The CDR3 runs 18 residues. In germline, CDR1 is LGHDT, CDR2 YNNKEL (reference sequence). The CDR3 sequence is CASSQGSGKGQAVYEQYF. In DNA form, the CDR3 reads TGTGCCAGCAGCCAAGGGTCAGGAAAGGGCCAGGCCGTCTACGAGCAGTACTTC.

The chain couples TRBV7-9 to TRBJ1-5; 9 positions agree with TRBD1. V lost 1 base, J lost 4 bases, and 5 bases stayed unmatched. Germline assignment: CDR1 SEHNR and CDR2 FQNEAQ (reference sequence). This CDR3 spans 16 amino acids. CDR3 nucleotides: TGTGCCAGCAGCTTAGGGACGGGACAGGGAAATCAGCCCCAGCATTTT. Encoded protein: CASSLGTGQGNQPQHF.

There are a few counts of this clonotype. Here the CDR3 DNA reads TGTGCCACCGCTGGCAGTGCCTCCTACGAGCAGTACTTC. Its translation is CATAGSASYEQYF. The chain carries TRBV15 and TRBJ2-7, with D unresolved. The CDR3 contains 13 residues. CDR1 is LNHNV and CDR2 is YYDKDF in the germline V gene (reference sequence). The germline V and J ends were trimmed by 8 bases and 0 bases, with 11 bases remaining between them.

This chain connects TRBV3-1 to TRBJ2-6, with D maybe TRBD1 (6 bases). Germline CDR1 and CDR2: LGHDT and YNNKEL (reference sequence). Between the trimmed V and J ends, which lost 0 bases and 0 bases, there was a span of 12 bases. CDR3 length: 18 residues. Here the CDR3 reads CASSQDWAGDSGANVLTF. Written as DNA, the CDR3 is TGTGCCAGCAGCCAAGATTGGGCAGGGGACTCTGGGGCCAACGTCCTGACTTTC.

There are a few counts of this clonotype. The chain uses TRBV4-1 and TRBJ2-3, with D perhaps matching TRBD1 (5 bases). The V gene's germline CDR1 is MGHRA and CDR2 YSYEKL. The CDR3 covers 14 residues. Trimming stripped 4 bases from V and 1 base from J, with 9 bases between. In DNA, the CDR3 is TGCGCCAGCAGCCCGGAGACAGGCACAGATACGCAGTATTTT. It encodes CASSPETGTDTQYF.

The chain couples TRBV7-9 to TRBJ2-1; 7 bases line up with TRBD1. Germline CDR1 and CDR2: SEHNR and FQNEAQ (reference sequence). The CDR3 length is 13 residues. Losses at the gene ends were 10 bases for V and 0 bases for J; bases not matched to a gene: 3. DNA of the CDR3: TGTGCCAACGGGGACAGCTCCTACAATGAGCAGTTCTTC. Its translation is CANGDSSYNEQFF.

The CDR3 spells CASSFGTLNLRADTQYF. The CDR3 coding sequence is TGTGCCAGCAGCTTCGGGACGCTTAACTTGAGGGCAGATACGCAGTATTTT. The V and J genes are TRBV11-2 and TRBJ2-3; D may match TRBD1 or TRBD2 (5 bases each). V lost 3 bases and J lost 4, with 20 bases in between. Germline values: CDR1 SGHAT, CDR2 FQNNGV. The CDR3 has 17 residues.

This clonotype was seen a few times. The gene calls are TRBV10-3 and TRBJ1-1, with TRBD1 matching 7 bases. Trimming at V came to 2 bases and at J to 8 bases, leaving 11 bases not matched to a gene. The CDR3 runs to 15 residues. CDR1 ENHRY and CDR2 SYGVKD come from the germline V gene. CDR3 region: CAISEITGATSEAFF. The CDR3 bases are TGTGCCATCAGTGAGATAACAGGGGCGACCTCAGAAGCTTTCTTT.

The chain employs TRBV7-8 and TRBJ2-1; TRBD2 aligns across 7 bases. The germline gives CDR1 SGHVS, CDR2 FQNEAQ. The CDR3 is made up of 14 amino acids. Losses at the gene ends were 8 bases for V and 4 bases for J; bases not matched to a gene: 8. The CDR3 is CASLRAGAYNEQFF. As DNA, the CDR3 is TGTGCCAGCTTAAGGGCGGGAGCATACAATGAGCAGTTCTTC.

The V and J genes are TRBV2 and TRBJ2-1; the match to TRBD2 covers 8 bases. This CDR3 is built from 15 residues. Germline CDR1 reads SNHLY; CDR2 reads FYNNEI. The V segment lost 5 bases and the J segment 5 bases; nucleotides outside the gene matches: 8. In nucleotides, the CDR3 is TGTGCCAGCAGTCGGAGTAGCGGGGTGAACAATGAGCAGTTCTTC. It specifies CASSRSSGVNNEQFF.

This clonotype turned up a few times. CDR3 in DNA: TGTGCCAGCAGCTTACCCGGCTACAGGGCCCCCCGAGAGACCCAGTACTTC. This codes for CASSLPGYRAPRETQYF. This chain joins TRBV7-8 and TRBJ2-7; a weak D match, TRBD1 (6 bases). Near its end, the DNA agrees better with TRBJ2-5, so the J call may be wrong. Germline V gene data show CDR1 as SGHVS and CDR2 as FQNEAQ. The CDR3 is made up of 17 amino acids.

This CDR3 reads CASSHPTVRSSYEQYF. In DNA form, the CDR3 reads TGTGCCAGCAGTCACCCGACCGTCAGGAGCTCCTACGAGCAGTACTTC. The gene calls are TRBV28 and TRBJ2-7; D call uncertain. V was shortened by 5 bases and J by 0 bases, with 17 bases between the two germline ends. This CDR3 is 16 amino acids long. Germline CDR1 reads MDHEN; CDR2 reads SYDVKM.

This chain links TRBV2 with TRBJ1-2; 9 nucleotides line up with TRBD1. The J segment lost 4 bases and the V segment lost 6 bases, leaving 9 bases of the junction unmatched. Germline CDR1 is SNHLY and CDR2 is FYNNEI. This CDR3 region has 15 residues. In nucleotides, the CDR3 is TGTGCCAGCAGAAAGGGACAGGGAGGTCTCTATGGCTACACCTTC. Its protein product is CASRKGQGGLYGYTF.

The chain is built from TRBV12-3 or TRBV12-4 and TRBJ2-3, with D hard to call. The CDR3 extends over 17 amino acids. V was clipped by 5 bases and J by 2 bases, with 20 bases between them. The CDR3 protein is CASSALFGLEFTDTQYF. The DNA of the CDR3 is TGTGCCAGCAGTGCCCTTTTTGGCTTAGAATTCACAGATACGCAGTATTTT.